These 14 T cell receptor beta chains were all obtained from the same sample, sequenced in a study of shared clonotypes between healthy human individuals. The assay was immunoSEQ multiplex PCR, and TCRdb's table has in-frame clones only and misses some. Here the sample spans some 2 million clones, roughly 94% being singletons. The material sequenced was naive CD4+ T cells sorted from blood. As to subset: CD45RA+ positively selected. These receptors originate from a man younger than 35 in good health.

In DNA form, the CDR3 reads TGTGCCAGTAGTGCGGGACACCCCTACGAGCAGTACTTC. It specifies CASSAGHPYEQYF. The rearrangement joins TRBV19 to TRBJ2-7, with D perhaps matching TRBD1 or TRBD2 (6 bases each). Trimming took off 5 bases at V and 2 bases at J, with 10 bases between the two ends. The CDR3 is 13 residues long. CDR1 LNHDA and CDR2 SQIVND come from the germline V gene (reference sequence).

The chain combines TRBV28 with TRBJ1-5, with D uncertain. CDR3 length equals 16 residues. Trimming removed 6 bases at V and 1 base at J, with 16 bases between. Germline V gene lookup returns CDR1 MDHEN and CDR2 SYDVKM. CDR3 in amino acids: CASRQLSGASNQPQHF. The CDR3 DNA sequence: TGTGCCAGCAGACAATTATCAGGTGCGAGCAATCAGCCCCAGCATTTT.

This clone was picked up a small number of times. CDR3 nucleotides: TGTGCCAGCAGTGAAGGCAGGGGAGGCTACGAGCAGTACTTC. Its translation is CASSEGRGGYEQYF. The chain is built from TRBV2 and TRBJ2-7; D possibly matches TRBD1 or TRBD2 (6 bases each). The CDR3 has 14 residues. V lost 1 base and J 3 bases, leaving 10 bases between the germline ends. Germline V gene lookup returns CDR1 SNHLY and CDR2 FYNNEI.

As to this clone: This CDR3 is also generated by other DNA sequences in the sample. The chain recombines TRBV18 with TRBJ2-7, with 9 positions matching TRBD1. V lost 6 bases and J lost 4; bases outside the gene matches: 4. CDR1 is KGHSH and CDR2 is LQKENI in the germline V gene. This CDR3 contains 13 residues. CDR3 bases: TGTGCCAGCTCCCGCGGACAGGGGTACGAGCAGTACTTC. The encoded protein is CASSRGQGYEQYF.

This clone has a single count. The genes are TRBV5-1 and TRBJ1-4, with D uncertain. Trimming took off 0 bases at V and 7 bases at J, with 13 bases between the two ends. Germline lookup yields CDR1 SGHRS and CDR2 YFSETQ. There are 15 residues in the CDR3. CDR3 protein: CASSLAHLASEKLFF. In DNA form, the CDR3 reads TGCGCCAGCAGCTTGGCACACCTGGCTAGTGAAAAACTGTTTTTT. Looking up the rest from reference TRBV5-1 and TRBJ1-4 gives the full variable domain: KAGVTQTPRYLIKTRGQQVTLSCSPISGHRSVSWYQQTPGQGLQFLFEYFSETQRNKGNFPGRFSGRQFSNSRSEMNVSTLELGDSALYLCASSLAHLASEKLFFGSGTQLSVL.

The V gene is TRBV2, the J gene TRBJ2-1; TRBD2 aligns across 11 bases. The CDR3 runs 14 residues. The germline V gene has CDR1 SNHLY and CDR2 FYNNEI. V shed 6 bases, J shed 8 bases, and the junction held 6 bases outside the gene matches. CDR3 protein: CASRETSGVDEQFF. The DNA of the CDR3 is TGTGCCAGCAGAGAGACTAGCGGGGTAGATGAGCAGTTCTTC.

Remarks on this clone: Germline and junction disagree at one end, which may indicate a read error. The chain recombines TRBV7-2 with TRBJ1-2; tentative D call: TRBD1 (6 bases). CDR1 SGHTA and CDR2 FQGNSA come from the germline V gene. This CDR3 is 15 amino acids long. The CDR3 DNA is TGTGCCAGCAGCCTAGCAGGGGAAGCCGTCTATGGCTACACCTTC. This encodes CASSLAGEAVYGYTF.

The V and J genes are TRBV6-5 and TRBJ2-7; no clear D. The CDR3 runs 14 residues. Per germline, CDR1 MNHEY and CDR2 SVGAGI. V lost 8 bases, J lost 3 bases, and 17 bases lay in between. CDR3 amino acids: CASFRSGGFYEQYF. DNA of the CDR3: TGTGCCAGCTTCCGATCTGGTGGTTTCTACGAGCAGTACTTC.

This clone was observed a single time. The rearrangement links TRBV19 to TRBJ2-5, with D maybe TRBD1 (6 bases). The CDR3 has 13 amino acids. Trimming removed 6 bases from V and 4 bases from J, with 12 bases in between. The germline V gene has CDR1 LNHDA and CDR2 SQIVND (reference sequence). Here the CDR3 reads CASSLAGAETQYF. In DNA, the CDR3 is TGTGCCAGTAGCCTAGCAGGGGCAGAGACCCAGTACTTC.

The V gene is TRBV25-1, the J gene TRBJ1-1; 8 bases line up with TRBD1. CDR3 length: 15 amino acids. V trimming: 1 base; J trimming: 6 bases; junction bases outside the gene matches: 7. The germline V gene has CDR1 MGHDK and CDR2 SYGVNS. CDR3 nucleotides: TGTGCCAGCAGTGAATCGGGCAGGGGGCCCGCTGAAGCTTTCTTT. This codes for CASSESGRGPAEAFF.

This clone was recorded only once. The CDR3 sequence: CASRQIGVETQYF. In DNA form, the CDR3 reads TGTGCCAGTAGACAGATAGGGGTGGAGACCCAGTACTTC. The rearrangement links TRBV19 to TRBJ2-5; D is possibly TRBD1 (5 bases). V shed 6 bases and J shed 5 bases, with 13 bases lying between them. The germline gives CDR1 LNHDA, CDR2 SQIVND (reference sequence). The CDR3 is made up of 13 amino acids.

V and J are TRBV7-8 and TRBJ1-4, with D tentatively TRBD1 (6 bases). CDR1 is SGHVS, CDR2 FQNEAQ, per germline. The CDR3 runs to 14 residues. Trimming cost V 5 bases and J 7 bases, with 14 bases left between them. The CDR3: CASSAMGGREKLFF. The CDR3 region has the DNA TGTGCCAGCAGCGCGATGGGGGGCCGTGAAAAACTGTTTTTT.

The J gene is TRBJ1-3, the V gene TRBV30; D is unclear. V dropped 0 bases and J dropped 8 bases, with 11 bases sitting between them. The CDR3 contains 13 residues. Germline CDR1 is GTSNPN and CDR2 is SVGIG (reference sequence). CDR3 sequence reads: CAWSVPPPDTIYF. CDR3 DNA: TGTGCCTGGAGTGTACCCCCACCGGACACCATATATTTT. The variable domain in full, completed from reference TRBV30 and TRBJ1-3, reads SQTIHQWPATLVQPVGSPLSLECTVEGTSNPNLYWYRQAAGRGLQLLFYSVGIGQISSEVPQNLSASRPQDRQFILSSKKLLLSDSGFYLCAWSVPPPDTIYFGEGSWLTVV.

J is TRBJ1-1 and V is TRBV6-6; TRBD1 aligns across 7 bases. The CDR3 spans 13 residues. The J segment lost 4 bases and the V segment lost 5 bases, leaving 4 bases of the junction unmatched. CDR1 is MNHNY and CDR2 is SVGAGI in the germline V gene (reference sequence). DNA for the CDR3: TGTGCCAGCAGTGCACGACAGGGCACTGAAGCTTTCTTT. This gives the protein CASSARQGTEAFF.